This T cell receptor (beta chain) was retrieved from a study of T-cell reconstitution after alpha-beta-depleted transplantation in children (TCRdb year 2016). A note on the overall study: T-cell immune reconstitution after TCRalphabeta/CD19-depleted allogeneic hematopoietic cell transplantation in children was quantitatively tracked in the study by means of TCR repertoire profiling.

The study at large found these results: In some patients, the high TCRbeta diversity seen at day 60 was put down to recipient T cells and intrathymic progenitors that had survived conditioning. The apparently early recovery of alphabetaT-cell counts about two months after transplant reportedly depended on only several hundred rapidly expanded clones that came from non-depleted graft cells. Over subsequent months, a decline in hyperexpanded clone frequencies was noted, and after one year, T-cell counts and TCRbeta diversity were mostly ascribed to newly produced T cells.

In the case of this clonotype: Its recognized antigen is unknown. Base-call qualities are not available, and no considerably larger clone is one nucleotide away.

The protocol used for the library was PCR. Reads for this sample came from an Illumina HiSeq 2500. To normalize quantification of the TCRbeta repertoire, the TCR libraries were built with molecular barcoding that relied on unique molecular identifiers. Using fastp trimming at Q25 and MiXCR clonotype assembly, TCRdb reanalyzed the public sequencing data and kept in-frame beta chains. All rows with the same CDR3 protein become a single entry with the most common DNA and genes. This sample comprises a few hundred thousand distinct CDR3 sequences, around 9.1% of them detected only once. The ten top clones hold 7.5% of the sample. Reading the label with the study, this specimen's treatment or condition is: allogeneic hematopoietic cell transplantation with graft depleted of TCRalphabeta T cells and CD19 B cells. The transplant recipients were children given TCRalphabeta/CD19-depleted allogeneic hematopoietic cell grafts.

V is shortened by 8 bases, J by 1 base, and the region joining them spans 12 bases. CDR1 SNHLY and CDR2 FYNNEI are derived from the germline V gene. The cysteine opens and the phenylalanine closes a CDR3 of 13 amino acids. Only CDR3 DNA remains: 39 bases, in frame from the first base. The sequence is built from TRBV2 and TRBJ2-7; matching of 7 bases hints at TRBD1 as the D gene. The source material was PBMCs, sampled before TCRalphabeta/CD19-depleted stem cell transplant. The sequence derives from a boy under two years old with acute myeloid leukemia, due to receive a stem cell transplant. The DNA sequence follows: TGTGCCAGCCAGACAGGGAGGTCCTACGAGCAGTACTTC. This is translated as CASQTGRSYEQYF.